Given below is one T cell receptor (beta chain) in context. Its matching antigen is unknown. This entry is derived from a study of graft-versus-host responses after intestinal transplantation. Study-wide results and limits: Peak circulating GvH clone levels were associated with early post-transplant HvG declines.

Profiled with immunoSEQ multiplex PCR; TCRdb holds only in-frame clones, not every one. The repertoire consists of fewer than 45,000 clones, with around 94% occurring once and the leading ten covering about 0.76%. The germline gives CDR1 SEHNR, CDR2 FQNEAQ (reference sequence). V dropped 2 bases and J dropped 0 bases, with 7 bases sitting between them. The CDR3 runs 14 residues. The rearrangement joins TRBV7-9 to TRBJ1-1; the D gene is possibly TRBD1 (5 bases). This sequence was found in a human patient who received an intestinal transplant, so some T cells may come from the graft donor. The sequencing used PBMCs, collected 16 days after intestinal transplant. The CDR3 DNA follows: TGTGCCAGCAGCTTAACAGGTATGAACACTGAAGCTTTCTTT. It specifies CASSLTGMNTEAFF. Based on the CDR3 plus reference TRBV7-9 and TRBJ1-1, the full variable domain is DTGVSQNPRHKITKRGQNVTFRCDPISEHNRLYWYRQTLGQGPEFLTYFQNEAQLEKSRLLSDRFSAERPKGSFSTLEIQRTEQGDSAMYLCASSLTGMNTEAFFGQGTRLTVV.